Reported below is one T cell receptor (beta chain). This clonotype was seen a handful of times. Its recognized antigen is unknown. One base away there is no much larger clone; base qualities are not given. This sample stems from a study of identical twins (dated by TCRdb to 2016 to 2017). In terms of the full investigation: The study deep-sequenced TCR alpha and beta repertoires from monozygotic twins, unrelated adults of various ages and cord blood to test whether fetal clonotypes persist. To rule out contamination, replicate twin experiments were performed at different times with different library preparation protocols.

From the cysteine through the phenylalanine, the CDR3 covers 14 amino acids. The only DNA kept is the CDR3, 42 bases in frame from the first base. The germline ends are 12 bases apart after V is trimmed by 2 bases and J by 7 bases. The library was made by 5' RACE. Sequencing took place on an Illumina HiSeq 2000. A universal primer binding site was added through template switching, and the final cDNA carried a unique molecular identifier so that TCR cDNA molecules could be counted accurately. First-strand cDNA for TCR alpha and beta chains was synthesized from specific primers in the conserved constant-segment region. To control for contamination, every cDNA library carried two barcodes: a SMART-Mk sample barcode plus Illumina barcodes. TruSeq adapter sequences along with Illumina sample barcodes were introduced in two successive PCR steps. TCR alpha and beta cDNA libraries were sequenced on the Illumina HiSeq platform with custom primers. The paper's processing steps were these. MiGEC processed the raw reads to extract unique molecular identifiers, while MiXCR was used to determine the CDR3 positions. For each individual, recombination models were inferred using an EM algorithm with the repgenHMM and IGoR tools. Shared clonotypes were analyzed with the tcR package in R, and sharing was normalized by the product of cloneset sizes. Out-of-frame nonproductive sequences were analyzed to study raw recombination free of thymic and clonal selection effects. TCRdb's own reprocessing of the public reads used fastp at Q25 and MiXCR and kept productive beta chains. All rows with the same CDR3 protein become a single entry with the most common DNA and genes. TCRdb's processing, not the authors', yielded these V and J calls. This sample holds 700,000 or so distinct CDR3 sequences; 8.5% to 9% were observed only once. Together, the top ten hold 0.85% to 1% of the sample.

Findings and caveats that apply to the study as a whole: Abundant cord blood beta clonotypes carried fewer insertions; young adult naive repertoires showed a weaker similar trend, while memory repertoires showed none. Out-of-frame TCR alpha sharing in monozygotic twins was systematically underestimated by recombination models, whereas sharing between unrelated individuals was in agreement with the recombination models. Invariant T cells such as MAIT and iNKT could partly confound zero-insertion analyses, though diverse VJ usage argued against this for most clonotypes. A weaker excess of twin sharing was found in beta out-of-frame sequences because the signal-to-noise ratio was lowered by fewer shared sequences. Compared with coincidental sharing between unrelated individuals, out-of-frame TCR alpha sequences shared between twins had an excess of sequences with low generation probability. Conclusions relied on cross-sectional statistical analysis, since the same donors could not be followed over many years.

Every donor was a healthy Caucasian. The twin cohort consisted of three pairs of female monozygotic twins, all aged roughly 18 to 30 years. The RNA used for TCR libraries was isolated from peripheral blood mononuclear cells. This sample also belongs to another study, concerning yellow fever vaccine responses in identical twins. As the second study states: The T cell response to vaccination in identical twins was reported by the authors to appear partly convergent and partly personalized. Focusing on identical twins, the study followed the T cell clones that responded to the vaccine, and did so with precision.

The rearranged chain carries TRBV12-3 or TRBV12-4 and TRBJ1-5, with no reliable assignment of the D segment. Sequences were obtained from PBMCs. The receptor comes from a woman aged 18-29 years in good health. The CDR3 sequence is CASSLSLGIQPQHF. Read as DNA, the sequence is TGTGCCAGCAGTTTAAGTCTTGGTATACAGCCCCAGCATTTT.